The T cell receptor (beta chain) under discussion was sequenced for a study of blood T cell repertoires in COVID-19. The method was immunoSEQ multiplex PCR; TCRdb's version includes in-frame clones alone and lacks a portion of them. The repertoire holds a few hundred thousand clones, approximately 85% seen once, with less than 2.5% in the top ten. Donors of Cohort 3 who recovered were those that had two negative PCRs, clearance, or symptom resolution. Germline CDR1 reads MNHNS; CDR2 reads SASEGT. Trimming stripped 0 bases from V and 6 bases from J, with 14 bases between. This CDR3 is built from 16 residues.

The rearrangement uses TRBV6-1 and TRBJ1-4, with D possibly being TRBD1 (6 bases). This sequence originates from a man aged 25 to 45 who had recovered from COVID-19. Sequenced: PBMCs or T cells enriched from blood (not recorded which). The CDR3 here is CASSEALGTKDEKLFF. The DNA for the CDR3 is TGTGCCAGCAGTGAAGCTCTAGGGACAAAGGATGAAAAACTGTTTTTT.